The rows below give T cell receptor beta chains drawn from one sample of a study of blood T cell repertoires in COVID-19. Sequencing was performed with immunoSEQ multiplex PCR; in TCRdb, only in-frame clones are kept and a portion is missing. The top ten clones hold approximately 10% of a sample with about 72,000 clones, over 75% of them seen once. Sequenced input: peripheral blood. The receptors were gathered from a man between 65 and 80 years old with active or convalescent COVID-19. The CDR3 runs from the conserved cysteine through the conserved F or W. A D gene is named only where the DNA matches it firmly. Clone size is shown for a subset of rows, as once, few, many or a class of expanded clone.

TRBJ2-5,-,-,TRBV21-1,TGTGCCACTCCGGGTTATCAAGAGACCCAGTACTTC,CATPGYQETQYF
TRBJ2-1,-,-,TRBV9,TGTGCCGGGTCAAAGGGGGTGATGGGCCGGGACAACAATGAGCAGTTCTTC,CAGSKGVMGRDNNEQFF
TRBJ2-5,-,-,TRBV24-1,TGTGCCACCAGTGACGGACACGCAGAGACCCAGTACTTC,CATSDGHAETQYF
TRBJ2-7,-,-,TRBV27,TGTGCCAGCAGTTGGGGGGACGAGCAGTACTTC,CASSWGDEQYF
TRBJ2-1,-,once,TRBV11-2,TGTGCCAGCAGACAGTCACATGAGCAGTTCTTC,CASRQSHEQFF
TRBJ1-1,-,-,TRBV18,TGTGCCAGCTCACCTCAGACACCTAACACTGAAGCTTTCTTT,CASSPQTPNTEAFF
TRBJ1-4,TRBD1,-,TRBV28,TGTGCCAGCAGTTCACAGGGGACCAATGAAAAACTGTTTTTT,CASSSQGTNEKLFF
TRBJ1-5,-,-,TRBV28,TGTGCCAGCAGTTTAGAGGGCAGGGGCCTTAGCAATCAGCCCCAGCATTTT,CASSLEGRGLSNQPQHF
TRBJ2-1,TRBD2,-,TRBV5-1,TGCGCCAGCAACCCCGGGGGGACTGGCAACAATGAGCAGTTCTTC,CASNPGGTGNNEQFF
TRBJ1-5,-,few,TRBV6-1,TGTGCCAGCAGTGAAGCAAGGGCGGGGTTCAATCAGCCCCAGCATTTT,CASSEARAGFNQPQHF
TRBJ2-7,TRBD1,-,TRBV6-5,TGTGCCAGCAGCAGGGACAGAGCCTACGAGCAGTACTTC,CASSRDRAYEQYF
TRBJ1-2,TRBD1,-,TRBV5-4,TGTGCCAGCAGCTTGGCGGGACAGGGCTACACCTTC,CASSLAGQGYTF
TRBJ1-1,-,-,TRBV5-1,TGCGCCAGCTGGGGCGGGGGGAGCACTGAAGCTTTCTTT,CASWGGGSTEAFF
TRBJ2-1,-,-,TRBV4-3,TGCGCCAGCAGCCAAGCCCCCAGCGACGCCTACAATGAGCAGTTCTTC,CASSQAPSDAYNEQFF
TRBJ1-2,-,-,TRBV6-1,TGTGCCAGCAGTGATCGGGGAGGCAGGGTGGGCTATGGCTACACCTTC,CASSDRGGRVGYGYTF
TRBJ2-1,-,-,TRBV5-1,TGCGCCAGCAGCTTGGAGGGGACCTACAATGAGCAGTTCTTC,CASSLEGTYNEQFF
TRBJ1-6,-,-,TRBV21-1,TGTGCCAGCAGCAAAGTTATTGGAAACCCCGGGGACTACATTCTCCACTTT,CASSKVIGNPGDYILHF
TRBJ2-1,-,-,TRBV24-1,TGTGCCACCTCGGGGGGGACAGCGGATGAGCAGTTCTTC,CATSGGTADEQFF
TRBJ1-2,-,-,TRBV5-1,TGCGCCAGCAGCTTGGAAACAGGGTCTGGCTATGGCTACACCTTC,CASSLETGSGYGYTF
TRBJ2-3,-,once,TRBV29-1,TGCAGCGGGGGGAGAAGCACAGATACGCAGTATTTT,CSGGRSTDTQYF
TRBJ2-7,-,-,TRBV3-1/TRBV3-2,TGTGCCAGCGGGCTAGCCGATACCTACGAGCAGTACTTC,CASGLADTYEQYF
TRBJ2-1,TRBD2,-,TRBV7-9,TGTGCCAGCAGCTTAGCGCTAGCGGGAGCGGGTGAGCAGTTCTTC,CASSLALAGAGEQFF
TRBJ2-1,-,-,TRBV7-8,TGTGCCAGCAGCCCGGGACTGGCCCGCAGTGAGCAGTTCTTC,CASSPGLARSEQFF
TRBJ2-6,-,few,TRBV6-5,TGTGCCAGCAGAAGTCCTACTGCTGGGGCCAACGTCCTGACTTTC,CASRSPTAGANVLTF
TRBJ1-2,TRBD1,-,TRBV13,TGTGCCAGCAGCATACAGGGGGCTTATGGCTACACCTTC,CASSIQGAYGYTF
TRBJ1-3,-,-,TRBV28,TGTGCCAGCAGTTTATATCAGGGTAGCGGAAACACCATATATTTT,CASSLYQGSGNTIYF
TRBJ2-5,TRBD2,-,TRBV5-1,TGCGCCAGCAGCCCGGGGACTAGCGCCCAAGAGACCCAGTACTTC,CASSPGTSAQETQYF
TRBJ2-5,TRBD2,-,TRBV7-6,TGTGCCAGCAGCTTGGGGACTATTCAGTACCAAGAGACCCAGTACTTC,CASSLGTIQYQETQYF
TRBJ1-2,-,-,TRBV27,TGTGCCAGCAGCTCCTTTACAGGGTACTATGGCTACACCTTC,CASSSFTGYYGYTF
TRBJ2-1,TRBD1,-,TRBV28,TGTGCCAGCAGAGGCCGGGACAGGAGTCATAGTTCCTACAATGAGCAGTTCTTC,CASRGRDRSHSSYNEQFF
TRBJ2-7,TRBD2,-,TRBV3-1/TRBV3-2,TGTGCCAGCAGCCTGCGAGGCGGGAGGGCCGACGAGCAGTACTTC,CASSLRGGRADEQYF
TRBJ1-4,-,-,TRBV28,TGTGCCAGCAGCGCAACTAATGAAAAACTGTTTTTT,CASSATNEKLFF
TRBJ2-5,TRBD1,-,TRBV27,TGTGCCAGCAGTTCCGGGACAGGGGGGGTAGAGACCCAGTACTTC,CASSSGTGGVETQYF
TRBJ1-3,TRBD1,-,TRBV28,TGTGCCAGCAGTTCCCCCCGGACAGGGAGCTCTGGAAACACCATATATTTT,CASSSPRTGSSGNTIYF
TRBJ1-1,-,-,TRBV6-5,TGTGCCAGCAGCTCCGAGGCAGCGCTCAGCCCTGAAGCTTTCTTT,CASSSEAALSPEAFF
TRBJ2-1,TRBD2,once,TRBV3-1/TRBV3-2,TGTGCCAGCAGCCAAGATAGCGGGATCTACAATGAGCAGTTCTTC,CASSQDSGIYNEQFF
TRBJ2-1,TRBD2,-,TRBV7-3,TGTGCCAGCAGCTTAAACGCGGGAGGACCCTACAATGAGCAGTTCTTC,CASSLNAGGPYNEQFF
TRBJ2-3,TRBD2,-,TRBV5-4,TGTGCCAGCAGCTATGGGACTAGCGGGAGATCAGATACGCAGTATTTT,CASSYGTSGRSDTQYF
TRBJ1-4,-,-,TRBV28,TGTGCCAGCAGTTTAGGTGGACAGATCTCAGGAAAACTGTTTTTT,CASSLGGQISGKLFF
TRBJ2-3,TRBD2,-,TRBV5-8,TGTGCCAGCAGCCCAATGGGACTAGCGGGAGCCACAGATACGCAGTATTTT,CASSPMGLAGATDTQYF
TRBJ2-3,-,-,TRBV27,TGTGCCAGCAGCCTGCCCTTTGCGGGAGATACGCAGTATTTT,CASSLPFAGDTQYF
TRBJ1-2,-,-,TRBV24-1,TGTGCCACCAGTGATTTGGGAGGAGGGGGCTACACCTTC,CATSDLGGGGYTF
TRBJ2-7,TRBD2,-,TRBV4-1,TGCGCCAGCAGCCGAGAAGGGTCTAGCGGGAGTGTCTACGAGCAGTACTTC,CASSREGSSGSVYEQYF
TRBJ1-2,TRBD1,-,TRBV30,TGTGCCTGGTTCAGTTCGGGACAGGGGCGCGATGGCTACACCTTC,CAWFSSGQGRDGYTF
TRBJ2-7,-,-,TRBV15,TGTGCCACCAGCGGAGAAGACTCTTTCTTCGGCTACGAGCAGTACTTC,CATSGEDSFFGYEQYF
TRBJ2-7,TRBD2,-,TRBV7-2,TGTGCCAGCAGCTTTCTGGCCAGCGGGAGGCGGTCCGAGCAGTACTTC,CASSFLASGRRSEQYF
TRBJ1-5,-,-,TRBV28,TGTGCCAGCAGACTCCTCGATTCGGGTCAGCCCCAGCATTTT,CASRLLDSGQPQHF
TRBJ1-2,-,-,TRBV27,TGTGCCAGCAGTTTATCAGGGGTCTCCAGGAGAGGCTACACCTTC,CASSLSGVSRRGYTF
TRBJ1-1,-,-,TRBV10-3,TGTGCCATCAGGCCAGGGGCTGTAGAGACTGAAGCTTTCTTT,CAIRPGAVETEAFF
TRBJ2-1,-,-,TRBV6-5,TGTGCCAGCAGTTACACAAACAGGGTTGCCTACAATGAGCAGTTCTTC,CASSYTNRVAYNEQFF
TRBJ2-2,TRBD1,-,TRBV4-2,TGTGCCAGCAGCTTTTCCCCGGACAGGGTTTTCGGGGAGCTGTTTTTT,CASSFSPDRVFGELFF